The text below deals with one TCR beta chain. Its antigen is undetermined. The data stem from a study of T cell responses to AZD1222 COVID-19 vaccine. The assay was immunoSEQ multiplex PCR, and TCRdb's table has in-frame clones only and misses some. Among roughly 100,000 clones listed, roughly 89% were seen once. The CDR3 consists of 14 residues. The germline V gene encodes CDR1 MNHEY and CDR2 SVGAGI. Trimming took 7 bases from V and 6 from J, leaving 18 bases between them. Study results and caveats: White British people made up most donors, females outnumbered males, and clonal diversity was possibly underestimated. Only 6 or 7 AZD1222 recipients tested seropositive at baseline.

The chain recombines TRBV6-5 with TRBJ1-2, with no clear D. This TCR derives from an adult in good health. The sample was peripheral blood, taken on day 0 of AZD1222 vaccination. This CDR3 reads CASTPGSDNDGYTF. CDR3 bases: TGTGCCAGCACCCCGGGCAGCGACAATGATGGCTACACCTTC.